These 17 T cell receptor beta chains came from one sample sequenced in a study of T cells in Graves' hyperthyroidism and ophthalmopathy. TCR beta CDR3 regions were amplified from RNA transcripts. RT-PCR in the first round (using the HTBI primer set) targeted the TCR CDR3. Each CDR3 protein is one row after TCRdb ran MiXCR on the multiplex PCR reads. Here the sample spans 650,000 to 850,000 distinct CDR3 sequences, roughly 20% being singletons. Sequencing used blood. Receptors originate from a woman between 50 and 59 years old with Graves' hyperthyroidism that later progressed to Graves' ophthalmopathy.

V gene TRBV29-1 combines with J gene TRBJ1-1, with a weak D call TRBD1 (5 bases). Between the trimmed V and J ends, which lost 5 bases and 6 bases, there was a span of 16 bases. The CDR3 has 13 residues. Germline V gene sequence: CDR1 SQVTM, CDR2 ANQGSEA. In DNA form, the CDR3 reads TGCAGCGTTTTGAATCCGGGGGAGGCTGAAGCTTTCTTT. It translates to CSVLNPGEAEAFF.

This clonotype was seen ten or more times. The chain has TRBV3-1 and TRBJ1-2; D possibly corresponds to TRBD1 (6 bases). The CDR3 length is 14 residues. Germline-derived CDR1 and CDR2 are LGHDT and YNNKEL (reference sequence). The V end lost 0 bases, the J end lost 8 bases, and 13 bases lay between the germline ends. CDR3 region: CASSQDGGLRGYTF. The CDR3 coding sequence is TGTGCCAGCAGCCAAGATGGGGGGCTCCGGGGCTACACCTTC.

Many counts were recorded for this clonotype. This chain connects TRBV20-1 to TRBJ2-3; 15 bases match TRBD2. Germline CDR1 is DFQATT and CDR2 is SNEGSKA (reference sequence). The CDR3 extends over 14 amino acids. After removal of 5 bases from V and 8 bases from J, the junction contained 5 bases not matched to a gene. The CDR3 DNA reads TGCAGTGCTTACGGGACTAGCGGGGGGAGTACGCAGTATTTT. Residues: CSAYGTSGGSTQYF.

The V call is TRBV29-1, the J call TRBJ1-5; D not certain. Trimming removed 6 bases from V and 5 bases from J, with 14 bases in between. Germline assignment: CDR1 SQVTM and CDR2 ANQGSEA. The CDR3 spans 13 residues. CDR3 bases: TGCAGCGTCTCTTTTAGGAGGGATCAGCCCCAGCATTTT. It encodes CSVSFRRDQPQHF.

J is TRBJ2-1 and V is TRBV3-1; possibly TRBD2 for D (6 bases). Trimming shortened V by 3 bases and J by 4 bases, and 19 bases separated the two germline ends. The CDR3 consists of 17 residues. The germline V gene encodes CDR1 LGHDT and CDR2 YNNKEL (reference sequence). As DNA, the CDR3 is TGTGCCAGCAGCCACGCAGAGTCCCGGGGGAAATACAATGAGCAGTTCTTC. Translation: CASSHAESRGKYNEQFF.

The V and J genes are TRBV20-1 and TRBJ2-1; 9 nucleotides match TRBD2. There are 15 residues in the CDR3. Germline-derived CDR1 and CDR2 are DFQATT and SNEGSKA (reference sequence). V lost 1 base and J lost 12; bases outside the gene matches: 13. The CDR3 nucleotides read TGCAGTGCTAGAGTCGGTCGGGCTAGCGGGGTTTGGCAGTTCTTC. Its protein product is CSARVGRASGVWQFF.

The sample holds many counts of this clonotype. The V call is TRBV13, the J call TRBJ2-5; tentative D call: TRBD1 (5 bases). The CDR3 is made up of 14 amino acids. V lost 2 bases to trimming and J lost 4 bases, with 11 bases between them. Germline CDR1 is PRHDT and CDR2 is FYEKMQ (reference sequence). CDR3 nucleotide sequence: TGTGCCAGCAGCTTACTCCAGGGTGCAGAGACCCAGTACTTC. Amino acids: CASSLLQGAETQYF.

The chain carries TRBV24-1 and TRBJ2-5; perhaps D is TRBD1 or TRBD2 (5 bases each). Germline-derived CDR1 and CDR2 are KGHDR and SFDVKD. The CDR3 totals 15 residues. The V end was cut by 4 bases, the J end by 2 bases, with 13 bases between. CDR3 in amino acids: CATSDHRDPQETQYF. DNA for the CDR3: TGTGCCACCAGTGACCATCGGGACCCACAAGAGACCCAGTACTTC.

The gene calls are TRBV20-1 and TRBJ1-5; D remains unclear. This CDR3 is 17 amino acids long. Trimming pared 3 bases from V and 3 bases from J, leaving 21 bases between. Per germline, CDR1 DFQATT and CDR2 SNEGSKA (reference sequence). In nucleotides, the CDR3 is TGCAGTGCTAGTTTGTCTTCCCCCCTTCTTTCCAATCAGCCCCAGCATTTT. It is translated as CSASLSSPLLSNQPQHF.

A few counts support this clonotype. The chain uses TRBV9 and TRBJ2-7; D not resolved. CDR3 length equals 15 residues. Trimming stripped 0 bases from V and 6 bases from J, with 16 bases between. Germline values: CDR1 SGDLS, CDR2 YYNGEE. The CDR3, as DNA: TGTGCCAGCAGCGTAGTCCCACAGTTCGGTGGCGAGCAGTACTTC. Its translation: CASSVVPQFGGEQYF.

This clonotype came up a few times. The chain uses TRBV6-1 and TRBJ1-3; no clear D gene. Germline CDR1 reads MNHNS; CDR2 reads SASEGT. The CDR3 loop spans 17 amino acids. Trimming took off 2 bases at V and 0 bases at J, with 14 bases between the two ends. In DNA form, the CDR3 reads TGTGCCAGCAGTGAAACCCTCGGCCGGAGCTCTGGAAACACCATATATTTT. Translation: CASSETLGRSSGNTIYF.

This clonotype was counted only a few times. The chain is built from TRBV27 and TRBJ1-2; 7 bases fit TRBD1. The CDR3 spans 17 residues. The V and J ends lost 4 bases and 2 bases, in that order; junction bases with no gene match: 13. Looked up from germline, CDR1 is MNHEY and CDR2 is SMNVEV (reference sequence). The CDR3 protein is CASSSWGGDRLNYGYTF. The CDR3 bases are TGTGCCAGCAGTTCCTGGGGGGGGGACAGACTCAACTATGGCTACACCTTC.

This clonotype was seen at least ten times. The chain recombines TRBV18 with TRBJ2-7; D may be TRBD1 (5 bases). Germline V gives CDR1 KGHSH, CDR2 LQKENI. The V end lost 5 bases, the J end lost 6 bases, and 11 bases lay between the germline ends. CDR3 length: 12 amino acids. The CDR3 is CASSGQVGEQYF. The CDR3 region has the DNA TGTGCCAGCTCAGGACAAGTGGGCGAGCAGTACTTC.

V and J are TRBV29-1 and TRBJ2-3, with TRBD2 matching 10 bases. CDR3 length: 13 amino acids. Trimming took 7 bases from V and 3 from J; bases not matched to a gene: 4. Germline CDR1 is SQVTM and CDR2 is ANQGSEA. The CDR3 reads CSGLSGGTDTQYF. Here the CDR3 DNA reads TGCAGCGGTCTTAGCGGGGGGACAGATACGCAGTATTTT.

Many counts were recorded for this clonotype. The chain links TRBV11-3 to TRBJ2-2; D may be TRBD2 (6 bases). CDR1 and CDR2 (germline): SGHNT, YENEEA. The V end was cut by 0 bases, the J end by 4 bases, with 18 bases between. This CDR3 comprises 18 residues. CDR3 sequence (DNA): TGTGCCAGCAGCTTAGATTCAGTAGGCCGAGCGGGCACCGGGGAGCTGTTTTTT. Residues: CASSLDSVGRAGTGELFF.

This clonotype was detected only a few times. The chain couples TRBV7-6 to TRBJ2-3; 9 positions match TRBD2. The CDR3 length is 17 residues. The V gene's germline CDR1 is SGHVS and CDR2 FNYEAQ. With V trimmed by 4 bases and J by 2 bases, 10 bases remained unmatched. This CDR3 reads CASSSHPRGGDTDTQYF. The CDR3 DNA is TGTGCCAGCAGCTCCCACCCGCGGGGGGGCGACACAGATACGCAGTATTTT.

This clonotype was counted at least ten times. The chain joins TRBV3-1 to TRBJ1-6, with a tentative D call TRBD1 (6 bases). The CDR3 consists of 15 residues. Trimming removed 1 base from V and 6 bases from J, with 10 bases in between. Looked up from germline, CDR1 is LGHDT and CDR2 is YNNKEL (reference sequence). CDR3 amino acids: CASSQGQEINSPLHF. The DNA for the CDR3 is TGTGCCAGCAGCCAAGGACAGGAGATTAATTCACCCCTCCACTTT.